The T cell receptor beta chain under discussion was sequenced for a study of shared clonotypes between healthy human individuals. The germline V gene encodes CDR1 SGHTS and CDR2 YDEGEE. CDR3 size: 14 residues. Trimming took 0 bases from V and 5 from J, leaving 11 bases between them. The repertoire was sequenced with immunoSEQ multiplex PCR; TCRdb's copy has only in-frame clones and lacks some. Among roughly 2.5 million clones listed, 90% to 95% were seen once. The sequence was collected from a man in his late teens or twenties in good health. The gene calls are TRBV5-8 and TRBJ1-1; D call uncertain. The sample comprised naive CD4+ T cells sorted from blood. The subset was: CD45RA+ positively selected. The CDR3 DNA reads as TGTGCCAGCAGCTTGGTGGTGGGAGCAACTGAAGCTTTCTTT. This gives the protein CASSLVVGATEAFF. Full variable domain (outside the CDR3, taken from reference TRBV5-8 and TRBJ1-1): EAGVTQSPTHLIKTRGQQATLRCSPISGHTSVYWYQQALGLGLQFLLWYDEGEERNRGNFPPRFSGRQFPNYSSELNVNALELEDSALYLCASSLVVGATEAFFGQGTRLTVV.